The subject of this entry is one TCR beta chain. Its target is not known. This sample was included in a study of cytomegalovirus exposure and HLA in healthy donors. The assay was immunoSEQ multiplex PCR, and TCRdb's table has in-frame clones only and misses some. Of over 200,000 clones in the sample, around 87% were seen once. Regarding the study as a whole: In vitro experiments confirmed that a few CMV-associated chains were specific for CMV antigens. Associated with cytomegalovirus, according to the listing, were around 160 TCR beta chains. Cytomegalovirus status, reportedly, was diagnosed with high specificity and sensitivity by the classifier. Some public TCRs appeared in many individuals, while most sequences were rare.

Material for sequencing was PBMCs. This sequence was found in a woman between 18 and 29 years old in good health and CMV-seropositive.

The CDR3 sequence is CSGQHFNEQFF. CDR3 in DNA: TGCTCGGGACAGCATTTCAATGAGCAGTTCTTC. The J gene is TRBJ2-1, the V gene TRBV20-1, with TRBD1 identical over 7 bases. Germline loops: CDR1 DFQATT, CDR2 SNEGSKA (reference sequence). CDR3 length: 11 amino acids.